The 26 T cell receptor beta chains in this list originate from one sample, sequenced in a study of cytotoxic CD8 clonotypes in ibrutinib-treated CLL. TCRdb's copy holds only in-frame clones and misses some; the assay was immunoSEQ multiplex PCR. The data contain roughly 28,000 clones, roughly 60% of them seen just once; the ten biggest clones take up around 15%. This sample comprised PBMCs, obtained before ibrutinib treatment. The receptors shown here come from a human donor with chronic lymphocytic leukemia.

This CDR3 is CACRAETSLVHEQYF. CDR3 coding DNA: TGTGCCTGTCGCGCTGAGACTAGTTTGGTTCACGAGCAGTACTTC. V usage is TRBV6-5 and J usage is TRBJ2-7; a weak D match, TRBD2 (6 bases). The V gene's germline CDR1 is MNHEY and CDR2 SVGAGI. Trimming pared 11 bases from V and 5 bases from J, leaving 25 bases between. The CDR3 runs to 15 residues.

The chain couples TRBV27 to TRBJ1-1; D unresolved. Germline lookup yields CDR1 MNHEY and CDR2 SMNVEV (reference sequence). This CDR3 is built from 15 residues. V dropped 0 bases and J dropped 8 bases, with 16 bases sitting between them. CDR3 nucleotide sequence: TGTGCCAGCAGTTTATCGAACTCGGCGCGGGGAGAAGCTTTCTTT. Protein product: CASSLSNSARGEAFF.

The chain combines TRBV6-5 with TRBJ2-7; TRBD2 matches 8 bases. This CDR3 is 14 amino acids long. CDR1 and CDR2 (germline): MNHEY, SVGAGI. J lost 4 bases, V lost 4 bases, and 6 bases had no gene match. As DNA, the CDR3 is TGTGCCAGCAGTTCGAGCGGGAGTTCATACGAGCAGTACTTC. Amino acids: CASSSSGSSYEQYF.

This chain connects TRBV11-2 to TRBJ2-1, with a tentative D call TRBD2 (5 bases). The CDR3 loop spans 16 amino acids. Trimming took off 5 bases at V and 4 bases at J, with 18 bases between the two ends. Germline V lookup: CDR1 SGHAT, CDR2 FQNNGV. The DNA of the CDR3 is TGTGCCAGCAGCCTCTCCTGGCCACGAGGGTACAATGAGCAGTTCTTC. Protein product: CASSLSWPRGYNEQFF.

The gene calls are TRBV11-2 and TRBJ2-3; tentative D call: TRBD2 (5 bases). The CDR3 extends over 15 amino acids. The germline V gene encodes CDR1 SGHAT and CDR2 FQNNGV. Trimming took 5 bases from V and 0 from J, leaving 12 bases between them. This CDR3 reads CASSRTLESTDTQYF. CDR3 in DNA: TGTGCCAGCAGCAGGACTTTGGAAAGCACAGATACGCAGTATTTT.

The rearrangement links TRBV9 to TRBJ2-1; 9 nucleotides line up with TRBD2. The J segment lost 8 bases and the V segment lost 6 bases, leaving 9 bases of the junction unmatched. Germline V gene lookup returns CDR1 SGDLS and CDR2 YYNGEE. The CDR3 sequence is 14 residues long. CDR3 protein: CASTGGRASDEQFF. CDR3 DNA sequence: TGTGCCAGCACGGGCGGGAGGGCCAGCGATGAGCAGTTCTTC.

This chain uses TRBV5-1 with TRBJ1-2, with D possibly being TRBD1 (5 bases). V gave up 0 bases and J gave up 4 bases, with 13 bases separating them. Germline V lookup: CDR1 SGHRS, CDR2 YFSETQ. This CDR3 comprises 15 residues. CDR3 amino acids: CASSLEGTGPYGYTF. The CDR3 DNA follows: TGCGCCAGCAGCTTGGAAGGGACCGGACCCTATGGCTACACCTTC. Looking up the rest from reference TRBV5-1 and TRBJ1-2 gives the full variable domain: KAGVTQTPRYLIKTRGQQVTLSCSPISGHRSVSWYQQTPGQGLQFLFEYFSETQRNKGNFPGRFSGRQFSNSRSEMNVSTLELGDSALYLCASSLEGTGPYGYTFGSGTRLTVV.

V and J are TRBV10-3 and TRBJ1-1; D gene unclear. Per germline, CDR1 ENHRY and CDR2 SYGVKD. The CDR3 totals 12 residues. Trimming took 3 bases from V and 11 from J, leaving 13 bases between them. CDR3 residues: CAISDLGSWAFF. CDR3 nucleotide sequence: TGTGCCATCAGTGACTTGGGAAGTTGGGCTTTCTTT.

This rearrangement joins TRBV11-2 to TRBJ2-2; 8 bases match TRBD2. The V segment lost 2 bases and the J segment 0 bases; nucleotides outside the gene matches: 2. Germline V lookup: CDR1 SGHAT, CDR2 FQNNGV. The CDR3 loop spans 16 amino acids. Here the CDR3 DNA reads TGTGCCAGCAGCTTATGGGGACTAGCGAACACCGGGGAGCTGTTTTTT. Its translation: CASSLWGLANTGELFF.

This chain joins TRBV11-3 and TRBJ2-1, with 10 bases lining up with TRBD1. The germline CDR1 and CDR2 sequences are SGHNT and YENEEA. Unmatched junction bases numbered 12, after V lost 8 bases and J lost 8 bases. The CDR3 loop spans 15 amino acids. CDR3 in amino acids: CASAGGQGRVYEQFF. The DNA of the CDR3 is TGTGCCAGCGCGGGGGGACAGGGGCGTGTGTATGAGCAGTTCTTC.

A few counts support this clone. The DNA for the CDR3 is TGTGCCAGCAGCTATAGACAGATTTACGAGCAGTACTTC. Translated: CASSYRQIYEQYF. This chain joins TRBV11-2 and TRBJ2-7; possible D gene TRBD1, 5 bases. The CDR3 totals 13 residues. V lost 4 bases, J lost 4 bases, and 11 bases lay in between. Germline V gene sequence: CDR1 SGHAT, CDR2 FQNNGV.

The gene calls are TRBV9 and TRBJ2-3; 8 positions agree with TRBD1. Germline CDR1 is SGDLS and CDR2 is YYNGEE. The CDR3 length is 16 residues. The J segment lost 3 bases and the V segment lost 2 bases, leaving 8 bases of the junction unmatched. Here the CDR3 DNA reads TGTGCCAGCAGCGTTGGGACAGGAGACGGGACAGATACGCAGTATTTT. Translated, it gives CASSVGTGDGTDTQYF.

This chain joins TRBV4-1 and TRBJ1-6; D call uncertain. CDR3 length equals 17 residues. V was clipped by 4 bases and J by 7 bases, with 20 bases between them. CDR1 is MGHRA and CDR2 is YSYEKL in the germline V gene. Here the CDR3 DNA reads TGCGCCAGCAGCCCCGGACGGCCTGTACGAAAAAATTCACCCCTCCACTTT. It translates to CASSPGRPVRKNSPLHF.

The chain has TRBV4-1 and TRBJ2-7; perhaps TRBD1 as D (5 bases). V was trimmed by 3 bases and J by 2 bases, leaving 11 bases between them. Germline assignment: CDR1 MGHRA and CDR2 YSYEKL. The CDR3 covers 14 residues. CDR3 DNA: TGCGCCAGCAGCCACCCGACAGCAACCTACGAGCAGTACTTC. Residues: CASSHPTATYEQYF.

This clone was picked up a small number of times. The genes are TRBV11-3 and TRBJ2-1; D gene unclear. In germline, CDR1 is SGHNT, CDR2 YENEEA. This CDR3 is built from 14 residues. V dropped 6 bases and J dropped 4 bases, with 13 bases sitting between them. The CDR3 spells CASSPTDGYNEQFF. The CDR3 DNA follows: TGTGCCAGCAGTCCAACTGACGGGTACAATGAGCAGTTCTTC. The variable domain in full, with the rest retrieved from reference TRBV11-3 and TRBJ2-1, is EAGVVQSPRYKIIEKKQPVAFWCNPISGHNTLYWYLQNLGQGPELLIRYENEEAVDDSQLPKDRFSAERLKGVDSTLKIQPAELGDSAVYLCASSPTDGYNEQFFGPGTRLTVL.

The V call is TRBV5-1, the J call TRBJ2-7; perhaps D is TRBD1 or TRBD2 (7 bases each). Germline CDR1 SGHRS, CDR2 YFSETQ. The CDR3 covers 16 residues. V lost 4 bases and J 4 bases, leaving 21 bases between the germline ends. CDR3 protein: CASSHPSGTATYEQYF. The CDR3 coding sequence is TGCGCCAGCAGCCACCCCAGCGGGACAGCAACTTACGAGCAGTACTTC.

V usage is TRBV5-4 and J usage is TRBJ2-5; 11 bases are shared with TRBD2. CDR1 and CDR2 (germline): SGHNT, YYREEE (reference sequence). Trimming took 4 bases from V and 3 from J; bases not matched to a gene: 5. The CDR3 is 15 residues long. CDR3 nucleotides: TGTGCCAGCAGCGCCACTAGCGGGAGCAAAGAGACCCAGTACTTC. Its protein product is CASSATSGSKETQYF.

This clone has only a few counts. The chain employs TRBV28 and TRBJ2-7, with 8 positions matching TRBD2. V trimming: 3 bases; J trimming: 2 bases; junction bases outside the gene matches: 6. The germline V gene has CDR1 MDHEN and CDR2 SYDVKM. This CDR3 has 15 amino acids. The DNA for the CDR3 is TGTGCCAGCAGTTTGGTAACGGGGGGGACCTACGAGCAGTACTTC. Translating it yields CASSLVTGGTYEQYF.

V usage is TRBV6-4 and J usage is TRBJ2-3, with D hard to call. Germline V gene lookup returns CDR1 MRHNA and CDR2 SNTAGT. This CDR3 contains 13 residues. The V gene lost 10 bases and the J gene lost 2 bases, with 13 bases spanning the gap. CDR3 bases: TGTGCCAATACGAGCAAACTCACAGATACGCAGTATTTT. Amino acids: CANTSKLTDTQYF.

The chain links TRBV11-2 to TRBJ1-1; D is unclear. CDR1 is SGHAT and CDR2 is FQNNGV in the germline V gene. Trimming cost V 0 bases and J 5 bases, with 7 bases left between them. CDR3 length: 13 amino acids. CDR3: CASSLEATTEAFF. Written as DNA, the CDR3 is TGTGCCAGCAGCTTAGAGGCTACAACTGAAGCTTTCTTT. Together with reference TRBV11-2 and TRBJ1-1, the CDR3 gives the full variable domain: EAGVAQSPRYKIIEKRQSVAFWCNPISGHATLYWYQQILGQGPKLLIQFQNNGVVDDSQLPKDRFSAERLKGVDSTLKIQPAKLEDSAVYLCASSLEATTEAFFGQGTRLTVV.

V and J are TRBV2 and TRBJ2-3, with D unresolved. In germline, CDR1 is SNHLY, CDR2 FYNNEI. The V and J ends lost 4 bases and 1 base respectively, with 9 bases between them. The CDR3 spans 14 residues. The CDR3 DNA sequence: TGTGCCAGCAGTGCCAGCGCTGGCACAGATACGCAGTATTTT. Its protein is CASSASAGTDTQYF.

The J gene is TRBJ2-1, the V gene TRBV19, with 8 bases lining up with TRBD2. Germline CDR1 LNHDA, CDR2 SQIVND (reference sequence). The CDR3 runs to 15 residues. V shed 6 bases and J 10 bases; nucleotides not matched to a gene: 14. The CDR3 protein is CASSTGTRAPGEQFF. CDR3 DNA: TGTGCCAGTAGCACCGGGACTAGAGCCCCGGGCGAGCAGTTCTTC.

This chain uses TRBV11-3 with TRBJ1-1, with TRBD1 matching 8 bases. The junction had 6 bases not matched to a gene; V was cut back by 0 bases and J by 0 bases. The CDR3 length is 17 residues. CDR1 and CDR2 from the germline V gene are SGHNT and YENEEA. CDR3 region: CASSLDRKTGVNTEAFF. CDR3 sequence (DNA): TGTGCCAGCAGCTTAGATAGGAAGACAGGGGTGAACACTGAAGCTTTCTTT.

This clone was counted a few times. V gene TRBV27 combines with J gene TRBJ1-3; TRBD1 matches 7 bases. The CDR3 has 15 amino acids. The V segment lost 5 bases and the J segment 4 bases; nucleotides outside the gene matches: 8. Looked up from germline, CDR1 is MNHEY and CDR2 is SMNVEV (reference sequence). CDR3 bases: TGTGCCAGCAGTCTGCGACAGGGATTCGGAAACACCATATATTTT. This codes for CASSLRQGFGNTIYF.

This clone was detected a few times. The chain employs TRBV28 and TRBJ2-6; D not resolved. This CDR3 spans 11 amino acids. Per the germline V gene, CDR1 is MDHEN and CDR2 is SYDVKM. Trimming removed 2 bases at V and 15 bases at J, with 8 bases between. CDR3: CASSLGLGLTF. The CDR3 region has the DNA TGTGCCAGCAGTTTAGGGCTGGGCCTGACTTTC.

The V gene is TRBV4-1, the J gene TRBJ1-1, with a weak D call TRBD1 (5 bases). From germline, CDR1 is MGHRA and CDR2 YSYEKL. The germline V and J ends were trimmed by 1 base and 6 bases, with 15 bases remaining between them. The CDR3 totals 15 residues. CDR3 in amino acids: CASSQGGGVGAEAFF. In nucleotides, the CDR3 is TGCGCCAGCAGCCAAGGCGGAGGGGTGGGAGCTGAAGCTTTCTTT.